Described below is a single T cell receptor (beta chain) sequence and its context. Per the study methods: The assay estimated nucleated cells by amplifying reference gene primers. Sequenced by immunoSEQ multiplex PCR; TCRdb stores in-frame clones only, minus some. The DNA gave D and trimming, while V, J and clone size come from that table. Among tens of thousands of clones listed, around 80% were seen once. This specimen belongs to a study of blood T cell repertoires in COVID-19. As for the study in general: Spain, Italy and the United States supplied samples that represented acute and convalescent COVID-19. T cells, B-cell-depleted T cells, or PBMCs provided the cDNA or gDNA that served as material.

Sequencing was performed on peripheral blood. This TCR came from a man in his 60s with active or convalescent COVID-19.

CDR3 nucleotide sequence: TGTGCCAGCAGCCAGAATACAGGGTCTTCACCCCTCCACTTT. It codes for CASSQNTGSSPLHF. The rearrangement links TRBV9 to TRBJ1-6, with a possible D match to TRBD1 (6 bases). The V end lost 4 bases, the J end lost 9 bases, and 14 bases lay between the germline ends. This CDR3 comprises 14 residues. In germline, CDR1 is SGDLS, CDR2 YYNGEE.